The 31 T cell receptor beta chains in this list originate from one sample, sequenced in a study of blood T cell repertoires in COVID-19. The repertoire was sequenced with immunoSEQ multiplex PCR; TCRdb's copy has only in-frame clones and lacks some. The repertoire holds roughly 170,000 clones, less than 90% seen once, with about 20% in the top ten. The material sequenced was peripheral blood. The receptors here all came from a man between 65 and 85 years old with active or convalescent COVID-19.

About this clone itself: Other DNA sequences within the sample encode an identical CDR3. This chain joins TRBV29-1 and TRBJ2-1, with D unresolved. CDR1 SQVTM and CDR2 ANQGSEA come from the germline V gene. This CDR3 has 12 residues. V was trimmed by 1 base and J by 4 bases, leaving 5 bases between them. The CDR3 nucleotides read TGCAGCGTTGAAGCCAGGTACAATGAGCAGTTCTTC. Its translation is CSVEARYNEQFF.

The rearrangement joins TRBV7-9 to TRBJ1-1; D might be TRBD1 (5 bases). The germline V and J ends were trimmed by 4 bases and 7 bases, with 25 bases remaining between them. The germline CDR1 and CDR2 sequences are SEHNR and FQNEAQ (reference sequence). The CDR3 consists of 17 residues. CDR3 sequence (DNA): TGTGCCAGCAGCTCTACCCTTGGCAGGGCGGCGGTAGGTGAAGCTTTCTTT. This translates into CASSSTLGRAAVGEAFF. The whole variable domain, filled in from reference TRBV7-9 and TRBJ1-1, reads DTGVSQNPRHKITKRGQNVTFRCDPISEHNRLYWYRQTLGQGPEFLTYFQNEAQLEKSRLLSDRFSAERPKGSFSTLEIQRTEQGDSAMYLCASSSTLGRAAVGEAFFGQGTRLTVV.

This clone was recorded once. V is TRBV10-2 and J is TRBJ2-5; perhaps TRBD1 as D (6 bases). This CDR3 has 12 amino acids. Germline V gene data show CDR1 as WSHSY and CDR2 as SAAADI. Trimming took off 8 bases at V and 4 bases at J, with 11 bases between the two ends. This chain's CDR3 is CASQDRLETQYF. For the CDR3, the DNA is TGCGCCAGCCAAGACAGGCTAGAGACCCAGTACTTC.

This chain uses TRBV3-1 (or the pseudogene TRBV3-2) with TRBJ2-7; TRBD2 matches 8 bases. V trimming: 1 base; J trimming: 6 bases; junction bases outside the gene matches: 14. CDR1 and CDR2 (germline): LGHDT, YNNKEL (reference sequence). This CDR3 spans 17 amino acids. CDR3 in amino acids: CASSQGAAGVTASEQYF. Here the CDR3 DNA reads TGTGCCAGCAGCCAAGGGGCAGCGGGAGTAACCGCTAGCGAGCAGTACTTC.

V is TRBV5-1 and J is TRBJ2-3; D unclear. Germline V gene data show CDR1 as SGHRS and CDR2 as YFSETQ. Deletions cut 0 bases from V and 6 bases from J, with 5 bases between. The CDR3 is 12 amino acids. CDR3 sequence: CASSLGGDTQYF. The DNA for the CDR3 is TGCGCCAGCAGCTTGGGCGGCGATACGCAGTATTTT.

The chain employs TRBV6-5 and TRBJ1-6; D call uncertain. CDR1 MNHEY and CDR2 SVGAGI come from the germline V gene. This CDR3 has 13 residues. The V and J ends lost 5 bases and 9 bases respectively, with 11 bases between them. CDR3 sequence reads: CASSPGMGSPLHF. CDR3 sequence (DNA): TGTGCCAGCAGTCCGGGTATGGGTTCACCCCTCCACTTT.

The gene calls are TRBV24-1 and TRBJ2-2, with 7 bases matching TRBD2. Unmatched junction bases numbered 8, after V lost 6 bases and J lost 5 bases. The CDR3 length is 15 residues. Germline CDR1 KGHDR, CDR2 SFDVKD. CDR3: CATSPASGGTGELFF. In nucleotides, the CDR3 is TGTGCCACCAGTCCAGCTAGCGGAGGGACCGGGGAGCTGTTTTTT.

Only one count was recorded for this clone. The CDR3 DNA reads as TGTGCCAGCAACACTTGGGGTAGCGGGAGCAATGAGCAGTTCTTC. Its protein is CASNTWGSGSNEQFF. V usage is TRBV11-2 and J usage is TRBJ2-1, with TRBD2 matching 9 bases. Germline V gene sequence: CDR1 SGHAT, CDR2 FQNNGV. After removal of 7 bases from V and 6 bases from J, the junction contained 10 bases not matched to a gene. The CDR3 totals 15 residues.

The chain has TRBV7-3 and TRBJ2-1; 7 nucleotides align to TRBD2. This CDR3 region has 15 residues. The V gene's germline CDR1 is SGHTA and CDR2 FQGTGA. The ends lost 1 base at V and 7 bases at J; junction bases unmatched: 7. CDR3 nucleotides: TGTGCCAGCAGCTTAAAGGCGGGAGTAGTAAATGAGCAGTTCTTC. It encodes CASSLKAGVVNEQFF.

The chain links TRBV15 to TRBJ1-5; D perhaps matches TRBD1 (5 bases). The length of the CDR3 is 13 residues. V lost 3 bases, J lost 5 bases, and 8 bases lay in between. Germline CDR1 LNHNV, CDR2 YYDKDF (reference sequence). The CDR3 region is CATSRWGDQPQHF. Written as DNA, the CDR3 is TGTGCCACCAGCAGGTGGGGGGATCAGCCCCAGCATTTT.

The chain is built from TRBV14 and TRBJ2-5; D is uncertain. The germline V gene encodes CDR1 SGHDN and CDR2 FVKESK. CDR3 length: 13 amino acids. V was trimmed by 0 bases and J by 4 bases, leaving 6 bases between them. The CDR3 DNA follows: TGTGCCAGCAGCCAAGACACTGGAGAGACCCAGTACTTC. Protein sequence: CASSQDTGETQYF.

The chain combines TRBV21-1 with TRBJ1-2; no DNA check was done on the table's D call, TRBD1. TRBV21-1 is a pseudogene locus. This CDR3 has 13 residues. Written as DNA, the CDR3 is TGTGCCAGCCTCCCTGACAGGGGGCTCGGCTACACCTTC. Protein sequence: CASLPDRGLGYTF.

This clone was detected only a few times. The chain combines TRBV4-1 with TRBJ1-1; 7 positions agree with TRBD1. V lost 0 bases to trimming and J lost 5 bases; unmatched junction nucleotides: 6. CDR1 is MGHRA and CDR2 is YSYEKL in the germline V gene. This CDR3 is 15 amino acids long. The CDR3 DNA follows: TGCGCCAGCAGCCAAGAAACCGGCAGGGGGACTGAAGCTTTCTTT. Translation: CASSQETGRGTEAFF.

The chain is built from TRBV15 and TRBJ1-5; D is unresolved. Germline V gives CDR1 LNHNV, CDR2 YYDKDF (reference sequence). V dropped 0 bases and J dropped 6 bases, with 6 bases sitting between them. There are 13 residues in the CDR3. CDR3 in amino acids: CATSRDPGQPQHF. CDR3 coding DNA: TGTGCCACCAGCAGAGATCCGGGTCAGCCCCAGCATTTT.

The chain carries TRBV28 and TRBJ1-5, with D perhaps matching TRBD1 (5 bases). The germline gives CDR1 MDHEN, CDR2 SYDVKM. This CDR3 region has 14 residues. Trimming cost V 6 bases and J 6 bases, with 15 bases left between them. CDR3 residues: CASSPGGATQPQHF. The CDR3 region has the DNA TGTGCCAGCAGCCCGGGGGGAGCGACTCAGCCCCAGCATTTT.

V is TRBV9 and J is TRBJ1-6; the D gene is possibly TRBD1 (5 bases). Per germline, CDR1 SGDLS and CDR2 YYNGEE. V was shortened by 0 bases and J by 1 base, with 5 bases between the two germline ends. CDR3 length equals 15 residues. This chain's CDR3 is CASSVGTSYNSPLHF. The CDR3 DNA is TGTGCCAGCAGCGTAGGGACATCCTATAATTCACCCCTCCACTTT.

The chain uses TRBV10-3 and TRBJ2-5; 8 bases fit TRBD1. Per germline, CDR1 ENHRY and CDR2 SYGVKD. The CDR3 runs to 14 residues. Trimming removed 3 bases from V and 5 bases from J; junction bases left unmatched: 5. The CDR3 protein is CAISDWTGSETQYF. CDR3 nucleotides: TGTGCCATCAGTGATTGGACAGGGTCTGAGACCCAGTACTTC.

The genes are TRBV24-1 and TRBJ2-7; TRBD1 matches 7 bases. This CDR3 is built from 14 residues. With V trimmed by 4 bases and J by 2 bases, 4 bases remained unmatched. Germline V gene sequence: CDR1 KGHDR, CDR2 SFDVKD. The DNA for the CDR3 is TGTGCCACCAGTGACCCCGACAGGGCCTACGAGCAGTACTTC. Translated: CATSDPDRAYEQYF.

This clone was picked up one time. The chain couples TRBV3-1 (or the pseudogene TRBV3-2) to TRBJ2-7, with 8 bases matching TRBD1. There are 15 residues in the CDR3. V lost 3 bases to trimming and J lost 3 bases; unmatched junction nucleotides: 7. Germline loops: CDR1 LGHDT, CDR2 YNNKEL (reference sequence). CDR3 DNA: TGTGCCAGCAGCCAGCCCGGGACAGGTCACTACGAGCAGTACTTC. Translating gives CASSQPGTGHYEQYF.

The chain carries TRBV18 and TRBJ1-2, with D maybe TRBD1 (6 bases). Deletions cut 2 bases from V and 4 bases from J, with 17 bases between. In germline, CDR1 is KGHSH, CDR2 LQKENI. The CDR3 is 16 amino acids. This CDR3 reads CASSPSRGAGSYGYTF. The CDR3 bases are TGTGCCAGCTCACCATCCCGGGGGGCAGGGAGCTATGGCTACACCTTC.

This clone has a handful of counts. The CDR3 sequence: CATSRDGGRGLSGNTIYF. The CDR3, as DNA: TGTGCCACCAGCAGAGACGGTGGCAGGGGGCTCTCTGGAAACACCATATATTTT. V gene TRBV15 combines with J gene TRBJ1-3; TRBD1 agrees at 8 bases. Looked up from germline, CDR1 is LNHNV and CDR2 is YYDKDF (reference sequence). Trimming at V came to 0 bases and at J to 0 bases, leaving 7 bases not matched to a gene. This CDR3 is built from 18 residues.

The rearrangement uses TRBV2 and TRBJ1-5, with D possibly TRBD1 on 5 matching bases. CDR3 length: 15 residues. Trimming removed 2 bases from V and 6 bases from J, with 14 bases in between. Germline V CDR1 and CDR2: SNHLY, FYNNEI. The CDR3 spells CASSENRGTSQPQHF. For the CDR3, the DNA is TGTGCCAGCAGTGAAAACCGCGGGACTTCTCAGCCCCAGCATTTT.

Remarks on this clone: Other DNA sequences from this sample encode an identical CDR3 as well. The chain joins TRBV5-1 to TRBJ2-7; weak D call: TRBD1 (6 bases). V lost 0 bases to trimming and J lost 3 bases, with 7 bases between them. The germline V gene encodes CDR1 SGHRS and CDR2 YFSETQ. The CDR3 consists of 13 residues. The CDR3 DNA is TGCGCCAGCAGCTTGGACAGGGACTACGAGCAGTACTTC. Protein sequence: CASSLDRDYEQYF.

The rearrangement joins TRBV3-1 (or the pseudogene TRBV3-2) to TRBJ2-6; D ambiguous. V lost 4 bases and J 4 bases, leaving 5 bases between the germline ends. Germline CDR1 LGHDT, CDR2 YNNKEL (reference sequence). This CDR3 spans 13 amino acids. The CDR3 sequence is CASSPTGANVLTF. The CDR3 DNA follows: TGTGCCAGCAGCCCTACGGGGGCCAACGTCCTGACTTTC.

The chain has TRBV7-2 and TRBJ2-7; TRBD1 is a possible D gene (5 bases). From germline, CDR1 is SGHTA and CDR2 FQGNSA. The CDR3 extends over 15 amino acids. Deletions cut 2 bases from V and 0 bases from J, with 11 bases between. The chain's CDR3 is CASSLRQGNSYEQYF. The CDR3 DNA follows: TGTGCCAGCAGCTTACGCCAGGGTAACTCCTACGAGCAGTACTTC. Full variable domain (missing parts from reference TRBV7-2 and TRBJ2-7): GAGVSQSPSNKVTEKGKDVELRCDPISGHTALYWYRQSLGQGLEFLIYFQGNSAPDKSGLPSDRFSAERTGGSVSTLTIQRTQQEDSAVYLCASSLRQGNSYEQYFGPGTRLTVT.

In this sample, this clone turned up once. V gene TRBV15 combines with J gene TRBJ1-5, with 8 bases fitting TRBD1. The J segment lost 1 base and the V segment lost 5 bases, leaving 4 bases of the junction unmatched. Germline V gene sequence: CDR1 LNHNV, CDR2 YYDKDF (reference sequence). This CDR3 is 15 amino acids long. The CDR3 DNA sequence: TGTGCCACCAGCGCCACAGGGGGAAGCAATCAGCCCCAGCATTTT. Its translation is CATSATGGSNQPQHF.

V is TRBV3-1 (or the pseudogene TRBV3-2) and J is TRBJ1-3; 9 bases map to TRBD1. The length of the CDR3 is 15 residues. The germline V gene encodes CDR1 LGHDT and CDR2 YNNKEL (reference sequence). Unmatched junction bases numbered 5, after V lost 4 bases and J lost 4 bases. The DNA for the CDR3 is TGTGCCAGCAGCCCGAGGGACAGGGAGGGAAACACCATATATTTT. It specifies CASSPRDREGNTIYF.

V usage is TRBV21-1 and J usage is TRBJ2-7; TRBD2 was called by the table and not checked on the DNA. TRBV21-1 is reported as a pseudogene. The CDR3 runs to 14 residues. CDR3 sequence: CASSAYGLYYEQYF. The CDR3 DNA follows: TGTGCCAGCAGCGCATACGGACTGTACTACGAGCAGTACTTC.

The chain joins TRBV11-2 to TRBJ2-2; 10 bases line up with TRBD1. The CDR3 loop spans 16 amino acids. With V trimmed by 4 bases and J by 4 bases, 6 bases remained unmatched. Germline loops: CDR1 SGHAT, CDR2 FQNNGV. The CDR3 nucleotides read TGTGCCAGCAGCTCAAGGGGGACAGGGGCCACCGGGGAGCTGTTTTTT. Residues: CASSSRGTGATGELFF.

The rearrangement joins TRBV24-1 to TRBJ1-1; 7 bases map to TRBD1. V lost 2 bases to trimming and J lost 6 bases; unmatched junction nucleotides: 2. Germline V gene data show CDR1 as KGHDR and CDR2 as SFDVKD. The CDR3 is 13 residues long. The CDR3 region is CATSDSGTAEAFF. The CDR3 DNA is TGTGCCACCAGTGATTCCGGGACAGCTGAAGCTTTCTTT.

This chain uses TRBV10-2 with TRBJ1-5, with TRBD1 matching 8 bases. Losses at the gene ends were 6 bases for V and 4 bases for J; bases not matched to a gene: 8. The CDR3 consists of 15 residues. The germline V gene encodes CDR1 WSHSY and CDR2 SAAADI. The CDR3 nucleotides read TGCGCCAGCAGGGGAGGACAGGGCGTGAATCAGCCCCAGCATTTT. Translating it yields CASRGGQGVNQPQHF.